The clone carrying this T cell receptor beta chain was seen a few times. Its antigen remains unidentified. This sample was taken from a study of response to subunit inactivated influenza vaccine. Notes on the study in general: Authors suggested each seasonal influenza vaccination recruits few new T cells.

CDR1 and CDR2 from the germline V gene are MDHEN and SYDVKM. V dropped 6 bases and J dropped 6; count of bases not matched to a gene: 10. The CDR3 has 15 amino acids. TCRdb processed the RT-PCR reads anew with MiXCR; each CDR3 protein has one entry. The sample lists roughly 780,000 distinct CDR3 sequences, about 18% occurring once. Here the sequenced sample was PBMCs from blood, taken 5 to 6 days after vaccination. This TCR derives from a middle-aged man who received an inactivated influenza vaccine. The chain recombines TRBV28 with TRBJ2-2; 7 positions match TRBD1. CDR3 in amino acids: CASSPPTGDAGELFF. The CDR3 DNA sequence: TGTGCCAGCAGCCCTCCCACAGGGGACGCCGGGGAGCTGTTTTTT.